The sequence of this T cell receptor beta chain was determined in a study of T cells in Graves' hyperthyroidism and ophthalmopathy. Notes on the study in general: Blood shared most expanded thyroid clonotypes above 0.001.

The germline gives CDR1 MGHDK, CDR2 SYGVNS. The CDR3 length is 18 residues. V lost 8 bases to trimming and J lost 3 bases, with 27 bases between them. As to this clonotype: Its specificity is unknown.

It was RNA transcripts that yielded the amplified TCR beta CDR3 regions. Primed by the HTBI set, a first-round RT-PCR was run on the TCR CDR3. MiXCR, run by TCRdb on the multiplex PCR reads, gives a single entry per CDR3 protein. This sample has roughly 380,000 distinct CDR3 sequences, with approximately 13% found just once. The source of this sequence is a woman aged 55-75 years with Graves' hyperthyroidism. The chain uses TRBV25-1 and TRBJ2-3; D could derive from TRBD1 or TRBD2 (5 bases each). The sample was blood. The CDR3 bases are TGTGCCAGCTTTACTACTTGGGACGGACCTAAGAGGACAGATACGCAGTATTTT. Translation gives CASFTTWDGPKRTDTQYF.